The 17 T cell receptor beta chains presented below share a single source sample, sequenced in a study of graft-versus-host responses after intestinal transplantation. TCRdb's table, derived via immunoSEQ multiplex PCR, lists solely in-frame clones and lacks some. The sample carries some 76,000 clones, roughly 87% recorded once. Antigen specificity for these receptors is unknown. Source: unstimulated CD8+ T cells sorted from spleen or lymph node cells, taken before transplant. The origin of the receptors is a human donor who was the organ donor for an intestinal transplant.

This chain connects TRBV28 to TRBJ1-1, with 7 bases matching TRBD1. The CDR3 is 15 residues long. Unmatched junction bases numbered 4, after V lost 3 bases and J lost 0 bases. Germline V gene sequence: CDR1 MDHEN, CDR2 SYDVKM. The CDR3: CASSLGTGVNTEAFF. The CDR3 DNA reads TGTGCCAGCAGTTTGGGAACAGGGGTGAACACTGAAGCTTTCTTT.

The chain links TRBV7-9 to TRBJ1-2, with 10 bases matching TRBD1. Trimming at V came to 1 base and at J to 6 bases, leaving 5 bases not matched to a gene. CDR3 size: 15 residues. The V gene's germline CDR1 is SEHNR and CDR2 FQNEAQ (reference sequence). CDR3 DNA sequence: TGTGCCAGCAGCTTAGGGTCGGGACAGGGGCATGGCTACACCTTC. It encodes CASSLGSGQGHGYTF.

The chain carries TRBV5-1 and TRBJ2-7; D remains unclear. The CDR3 totals 12 residues. V was clipped by 4 bases and J by 3 bases, with 8 bases between them. The germline V gene encodes CDR1 SGHRS and CDR2 YFSETQ. CDR3 loop: CASSRNNYEQYF. In DNA form, the CDR3 reads TGCGCCAGCAGCCGAAACAACTACGAGCAGTACTTC.

V gene TRBV10-3 combines with J gene TRBJ2-3; TRBD2 matches at 11 bases. Germline CDR1 reads ENHRY; CDR2 reads SYGVKD. V lost 7 bases to trimming and J lost 5 bases; unmatched junction nucleotides: 8. This CDR3 spans 15 amino acids. CDR3 DNA: TGTGCCATCACTCCTAGCGGGGGGAGCGTAGATACGCAGTATTTT. As protein: CAITPSGGSVDTQYF.

The chain's CDR3 is CASSPPGHYEQYF. As DNA, the CDR3 is TGTGCCAGTAGTCCTCCGGGACACTACGAGCAGTACTTC. The V gene is TRBV19, the J gene TRBJ2-5, with a weak D call TRBD1 (6 bases). The J call could be wrong; TRBJ2-7 is a better fit for the DNA end. CDR3 size: 13 residues. The germline CDR1 and CDR2 sequences are LNHDA and SQIVND (reference sequence).

The chain uses TRBV6-1 and TRBJ2-7; TRBD1 might be the D (5 bases). Trimming pared 7 bases from V and 2 bases from J, leaving 15 bases between. Germline loops: CDR1 MNHNS, CDR2 SASEGT. The CDR3 runs 14 residues. The CDR3 is CASNNQGWAYEQYF. The CDR3, as DNA: TGTGCCAGCAATAATCAGGGTTGGGCCTACGAGCAGTACTTC.

The chain uses TRBV11-1 and TRBJ2-7; the D is unclear. The CDR3 extends over 12 amino acids. Germline CDR1 SGHAT, CDR2 FQDESV (reference sequence). V lost 5 bases and J 2 bases, leaving 7 bases between the germline ends. CDR3 DNA: TGTGCCAGCAGCCTCCCTCCCTACGAGCAGTACTTC. Translating gives CASSLPPYEQYF.

The chain combines TRBV13 with TRBJ1-1; D gene unclear. The CDR3 length is 12 residues. CDR1 is PRHDT and CDR2 is FYEKMQ in the germline V gene (reference sequence). V lost 6 bases, J lost 0 bases, and 5 bases lay in between. CDR3 in DNA: TGTGCCAGCAGGTCTGTGAACACTGAAGCTTTCTTT. It codes for CASRSVNTEAFF.

This sequence joins TRBV27 and TRBJ1-1; D may be TRBD1 (5 bases). V lost 5 bases, J lost 5 bases, and 15 bases lay in between. This CDR3 has 14 amino acids. CDR1 and CDR2 from the germline V gene are MNHEY and SMNVEV (reference sequence). The CDR3 DNA is TGTGCCAGCAGTATAACCGCCGGGGGGACTGAAGCTTTCTTT. It encodes CASSITAGGTEAFF.

CDR3 region: CASSLADGYTF. For the CDR3, the DNA is TGTGCCAGCAGCTTGGCCGATGGCTACACCTTC. This sequence joins TRBV5-6 and TRBJ1-2; D unresolved. The V end was cut by 0 bases, the J end by 6 bases, with 3 bases between. Germline V lookup: CDR1 SGHDT, CDR2 YYEEEE. This CDR3 has 11 amino acids.

The rearrangement links TRBV25-1 to TRBJ1-5; D unclear. CDR1 MGHDK and CDR2 SYGVNS come from the germline V gene. The CDR3 spans 15 residues. The V gene lost 1 base and the J gene lost 5 bases, with 12 bases spanning the gap. CDR3 protein: CASSESKGSDQPQHF. CDR3 coding DNA: TGTGCCAGCAGTGAATCGAAGGGCTCGGATCAGCCCCAGCATTTT.

The chain couples TRBV27 to TRBJ2-1, with 7 bases matching TRBD2. V lost 5 bases, J lost 12 bases, and 7 bases stayed unmatched. The CDR3 is 12 amino acids. Germline V CDR1 and CDR2: MNHEY, SMNVEV (reference sequence). The CDR3 region is CASSPSGGMQFF. The DNA for the CDR3 is TGTGCCAGCAGTCCCTCGGGAGGAATGCAGTTCTTC.

This clone was detected only once. The chain carries TRBV7-9 and TRBJ2-7, with D possibly matching TRBD2 (5 bases). This CDR3 has 15 amino acids. CDR1 is SEHNR and CDR2 is FQNEAQ in the germline V gene (reference sequence). Trimming removed 3 bases at V and 7 bases at J, with 19 bases between. CDR3 nucleotide sequence: TGTGCCAGCAGCTTCAAAATTGAGGGTTCTCGGGAGCAGTACTTC. Translating it yields CASSFKIEGSREQYF.

This clone was seen only a few times. This CDR3 is also generated by other DNA sequences in the sample. V gene TRBV6-4 combines with J gene TRBJ2-5; 11 bases map to TRBD2. Germline V gene lookup returns CDR1 MRHNA and CDR2 SNTAGT. With 3 bases clipped from V and 2 bases from J, the junction kept 2 bases outside the gene matches. The CDR3 has 15 amino acids. The CDR3 is CASSEIAGGQETQYF. CDR3 coding DNA: TGTGCCAGCAGTGAGATAGCGGGGGGGCAAGAGACCCAGTACTTC.

Note on this clone: A junction boundary mismatches the germline segment, possibly from a read error. The chain is built from TRBV7-9 and TRBJ2-7; 7 nucleotides match TRBD1. CDR3 length: 15 residues. Germline V lookup: CDR1 SEHNR, CDR2 FQNEAQ (reference sequence). CDR3 protein: CASSQIGQVTYERYF. The CDR3 DNA follows: TGTGCCAGCAGTCAGATCGGACAGGTAACCTACGAGCGGTACTTC.

The V call is TRBV6-1, the J call TRBJ2-1; weak D call: TRBD2 (7 bases). The CDR3 has 16 amino acids. Trimming removed 2 bases from V and 4 bases from J, with 15 bases in between. Germline V lookup: CDR1 MNHNS, CDR2 SASEGT. CDR3 DNA: TGTGCCAGCAGTGAAACGGCGGGGGCCGTATACAATGAGCAGTTCTTC. Protein: CASSETAGAVYNEQFF.

This rearrangement joins TRBV5-4 to TRBJ1-2; TRBD1 might be the D (5 bases). Germline CDR1 and CDR2: SGHNT and YYREEE (reference sequence). CDR3 length: 15 amino acids. Trimming stripped 7 bases from V and 4 bases from J, with 20 bases between. CDR3 loop: CASETLGEGIYGYTF. The CDR3 coding sequence is TGTGCCAGCGAGACTCTGGGCGAGGGGATCTATGGCTACACCTTC.